This is a list of T cell receptor beta chains from one sample in a study of response to subunit inactivated influenza vaccine. Each CDR3 protein is one row after TCRdb ran MiXCR on the RT-PCR reads. The sample records about 170,000 distinct CDR3 sequences, roughly a tenth being singletons. The sample was CD8+ T cells sorted from PBMCs, taken roughly 24 months after vaccination. These receptors were collected from a man aged 50-75 years who received an inactivated influenza vaccine. Each CDR3 is given with its conserved first and last residue. A D gene is named only where the DNA matches it firmly. A clone size is listed for some rows: how often the clone was seen (once, few, many), or a class if it is expanded.

j_call: TRBJ2-3
clone_size: .
d_call: TRBD2
v_call: TRBV7-9
cdr3_aa: CASSSAPLAGDTDTQYF
cdr3_nt: TGTGCCAGCAGCTCCGCCCCACTAGCGGGGGACACAGATACGCAGTATTTT

j_call: TRBJ2-7
clone_size: few
d_call: TRBD2
v_call: TRBV12-3/TRBV12-4
cdr3_aa: CASSLSGTGGLYEQYF
cdr3_nt: TGTGCCAGCAGTCTATCCGGGACGGGAGGACTCTACGAGCAGTACTTC

j_call: TRBJ2-3
clone_size: few
d_call: .
v_call: TRBV6-2/TRBV6-3
cdr3_aa: CASGYVTQYF
cdr3_nt: TGTGCCAGCGGGTATGTTACGCAGTATTTT

j_call: TRBJ1-1
clone_size: few
d_call: .
v_call: TRBV12-3/TRBV12-4
cdr3_aa: CASSYTSMNTEAFF
cdr3_nt: TGTGCCAGCAGTTATACCTCAATGAACACTGAAGCTTTCTTT

j_call: TRBJ1-5
clone_size: .
d_call: .
v_call: TRBV28
cdr3_aa: CASSTLDRNQPQHF
cdr3_nt: TGTGCCAGCAGTACCCTCGACAGGAATCAGCCCCAGCATTTT

j_call: TRBJ2-5
clone_size: few
d_call: .
v_call: TRBV7-8
cdr3_aa: CASSSEGRDGKETQYF
cdr3_nt: TGTGCCAGCAGCTCCGAGGGGCGCGATGGGAAAGAGACCCAGTACTTC

j_call: TRBJ2-7
clone_size: many
d_call: .
v_call: TRBV4-1
cdr3_aa: CASSQDDSQLYEQYF
cdr3_nt: TGCGCCAGCAGCCAAGATGACTCGCAGCTCTACGAGCAGTACTTC

j_call: TRBJ2-2
clone_size: .
d_call: .
v_call: TRBV29-1
cdr3_aa: CSVGVGLNTGELFF
cdr3_nt: TGCAGCGTCGGGGTGGGACTGAACACCGGGGAGCTGTTTTTT

j_call: TRBJ2-3
clone_size: few
d_call: TRBD1
v_call: TRBV5-8
cdr3_aa: CASSSGQSSTDTQYF
cdr3_nt: TGTGCCAGCAGCTCGGGACAGAGTAGCACAGATACGCAGTATTTT

j_call: TRBJ2-2
clone_size: few
d_call: .
v_call: TRBV20-1
cdr3_aa: CSARENTGELFF
cdr3_nt: TGCAGTGCTAGAGAAAACACCGGGGAGCTGTTTTTT

j_call: TRBJ1-6
clone_size: .
d_call: .
v_call: TRBV28
cdr3_aa: CASRSGENSPLHF
cdr3_nt: TGTGCCAGCAGGTCAGGGGAAAATTCACCCCTCCACTTT

j_call: TRBJ2-1
clone_size: .
d_call: .
v_call: TRBV12-3/TRBV12-4
cdr3_aa: CASRPDASSYNEQFF
cdr3_nt: TGTGCCAGCAGACCGGACGCGAGCTCCTACAATGAGCAGTTCTTC

j_call: TRBJ1-2
clone_size: many
d_call: .
v_call: TRBV3-1
cdr3_aa: CASSQGDLYGYTF
cdr3_nt: TGTGCCAGCAGCCAAGGGGACCTCTATGGCTACACCTTC

j_call: TRBJ2-3
clone_size: .
d_call: .
v_call: TRBV4-2
cdr3_aa: CASSQGGWRGTDTQYF
cdr3_nt: TGTGCCAGCAGCCAAGGTGGTTGGCGGGGCACAGATACGCAGTATTTT

j_call: TRBJ2-5
clone_size: few
d_call: TRBD2
v_call: TRBV15
cdr3_aa: CATSVASGRVETQYF
cdr3_nt: TGTGCCACCAGCGTAGCTAGCGGGAGAGTCGAGACCCAGTACTTC

j_call: TRBJ1-2
clone_size: many
d_call: .
v_call: TRBV20-1
cdr3_aa: CSARATTGPFYGYTF
cdr3_nt: TGCAGTGCTAGAGCGACCACGGGCCCCTTCTATGGCTACACCTTC

j_call: TRBJ1-5
clone_size: .
d_call: .
v_call: TRBV15
cdr3_aa: CATGEGSNQPQHF
cdr3_nt: TGTGCCACGGGTGAAGGCAGCAATCAGCCCCAGCATTTT

j_call: TRBJ2-3
clone_size: .
d_call: TRBD2
v_call: TRBV2
cdr3_aa: CASSVSGWTDTQYF
cdr3_nt: TGTGCCAGCAGTGTTAGCGGGTGGACAGATACGCAGTATTTT

j_call: TRBJ2-3
clone_size: few
d_call: .
v_call: TRBV6-5
cdr3_aa: CASSYWAGSTDTQYF
cdr3_nt: TGTGCCAGCAGTTACTGGGCGGGCAGCACAGATACGCAGTATTTT

j_call: TRBJ2-1
clone_size: .
d_call: .
v_call: TRBV27
cdr3_aa: CASSYPHDGGGYNEQFF
cdr3_nt: TGTGCCAGCAGTTACCCCCATGACGGAGGGGGCTACAATGAGCAGTTCTTC

j_call: TRBJ2-1
clone_size: few
d_call: TRBD1
v_call: TRBV12-3/TRBV12-4
cdr3_aa: CASSDYRGRNEQFF
cdr3_nt: TGTGCCAGCAGTGACTACAGGGGGCGCAATGAGCAGTTCTTC

j_call: TRBJ1-5
clone_size: few
d_call: .
v_call: TRBV28
cdr3_aa: CASSFPQPQHF
cdr3_nt: TGTGCCAGCAGTTTTCCTCAGCCCCAGCATTTT

j_call: TRBJ2-1
clone_size: .
d_call: .
v_call: TRBV11-2
cdr3_aa: CASTSPGGGIDGNEQFF
cdr3_nt: TGTGCCAGCACCTCTCCCGGAGGGGGAATTGATGGCAATGAGCAGTTCTTC

j_call: TRBJ1-6
clone_size: few
d_call: .
v_call: TRBV20-1
cdr3_aa: CSARDYRSSYNSPLHF
cdr3_nt: TGCAGTGCTAGAGATTACAGGAGCTCCTATAATTCACCCCTCCACTTT

j_call: TRBJ2-7
clone_size: few
d_call: TRBD2
v_call: TRBV24-1
cdr3_aa: CATSDLRLAGVLFWEQYF
cdr3_nt: TGTGCCACCAGTGATTTAAGGCTAGCGGGAGTCCTCTTTTGGGAGCAGTACTTC

j_call: TRBJ1-5
clone_size: .
d_call: .
v_call: TRBV7-9
cdr3_aa: CASSLGGGDNQPQHF
cdr3_nt: TGTGCCAGCAGCTTAGGCGGGGGAGACAATCAGCCCCAGCATTTT

j_call: TRBJ2-1
clone_size: .
d_call: .
v_call: TRBV11-2
cdr3_aa: CASSLVSGGDNEQFF
cdr3_nt: TGTGCCAGCAGCTTAGTGTCAGGGGGGGACAATGAGCAGTTCTTC

j_call: TRBJ2-1
clone_size: many
d_call: .
v_call: TRBV4-3
cdr3_aa: CASSPLGVGEQFF
cdr3_nt: TGCGCCAGCAGCCCCTTGGGCGTTGGTGAGCAGTTCTTC

j_call: TRBJ2-7
clone_size: .
d_call: TRBD1
v_call: TRBV18
cdr3_aa: CASSPSPDRAYEQYF
cdr3_nt: TGTGCCAGCTCACCAAGCCCAGACAGGGCCTACGAGCAGTACTTC

j_call: TRBJ2-7
clone_size: .
d_call: .
v_call: TRBV4-1
cdr3_aa: CASSQVDRAHEQYF
cdr3_nt: TGCGCCAGCAGCCAAGTGGATAGGGCCCACGAGCAGTACTTC

j_call: TRBJ1-1
clone_size: few
d_call: .
v_call: TRBV7-6
cdr3_aa: CASSPPMNTEAFF
cdr3_nt: TGTGCCAGCAGCCCCCCCATGAACACTGAAGCTTTCTTT

j_call: TRBJ2-1
clone_size: .
d_call: .
v_call: TRBV27
cdr3_aa: CASGADSVSYNEQFF
cdr3_nt: TGTGCCAGCGGGGCGGACAGTGTCTCCTACAATGAGCAGTTCTTC

j_call: TRBJ2-2
clone_size: .
d_call: .
v_call: TRBV7-7
cdr3_aa: CASSSRTGSGELFF
cdr3_nt: TGTGCTAGCAGCAGCCGGACGGGATCCGGGGAGCTGTTTTTT

j_call: TRBJ2-3
clone_size: few
d_call: .
v_call: TRBV28
cdr3_aa: CASSLSGSDTQYF
cdr3_nt: TGTGCCAGCAGTTTATCGGGGTCAGATACGCAGTATTTT

j_call: TRBJ2-3
clone_size: few
d_call: TRBD1
v_call: TRBV3-1
cdr3_aa: CASSEVGQLPLDTQYF
cdr3_nt: TGTGCCAGCAGCGAAGTGGGACAGCTTCCTTTGGATACGCAGTATTTT